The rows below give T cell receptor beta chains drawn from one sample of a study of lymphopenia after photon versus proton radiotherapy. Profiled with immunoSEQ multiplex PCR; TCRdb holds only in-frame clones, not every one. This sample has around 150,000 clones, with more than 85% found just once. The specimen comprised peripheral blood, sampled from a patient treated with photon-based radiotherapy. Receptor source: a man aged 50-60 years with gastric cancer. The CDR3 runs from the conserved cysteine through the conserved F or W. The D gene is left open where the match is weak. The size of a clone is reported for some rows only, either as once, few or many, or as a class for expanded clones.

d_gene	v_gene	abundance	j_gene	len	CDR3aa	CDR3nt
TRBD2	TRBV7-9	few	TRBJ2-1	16	CASSLFREGPYNEQFF	TGTGCCAGCAGCTTATTCCGGGAGGGCCCCTACAATGAGCAGTTCTTC
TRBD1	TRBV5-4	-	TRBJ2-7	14	CASSSGQGVDEQYF	TGTGCCAGCAGCTCGGGACAGGGGGTAGACGAGCAGTACTTC
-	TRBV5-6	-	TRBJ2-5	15	CASSHPLGIGETQYF	TGTGCCAGCAGCCACCCACTAGGAATCGGGGAGACCCAGTACTTC
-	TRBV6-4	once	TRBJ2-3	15	CASSDGQGGTDTQYF	TGTGCCAGCAGTGACGGGCAGGGGGGGACAGATACGCAGTATTTT
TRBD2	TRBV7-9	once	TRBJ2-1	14	CASISGSSYNEQFF	TGTGCCAGCATTAGCGGGAGCTCCTACAATGAGCAGTTCTTC
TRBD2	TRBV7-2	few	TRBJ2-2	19	CASSLGRAGGRALSGELFF	TGTGCCAGCAGCTTAGGAAGGGCAGGCGGGAGGGCCCTCAGCGGGGAGCTGTTTTTT
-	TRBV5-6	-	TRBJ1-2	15	CASSWGRGRGYGYTF	TGTGCCAGCAGCTGGGGTCGGGGGCGAGGCTATGGCTACACCTTC
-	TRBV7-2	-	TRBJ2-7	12	CASSLIGFEQYF	TGTGCCAGCAGCTTAATCGGTTTCGAGCAGTACTTC
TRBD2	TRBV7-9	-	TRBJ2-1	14	CASSSTSGDNEQFF	TGTGCCAGCAGCTCTACTAGCGGTGACAATGAGCAGTTCTTC
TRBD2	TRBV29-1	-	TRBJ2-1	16	CSVEYPSGSYKDEQFF	TGCAGCGTTGAATACCCTAGCGGGAGCTATAAAGATGAGCAGTTCTTC
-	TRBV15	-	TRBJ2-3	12	CATSRPPDTQYF	TGTGCCACCAGCCGTCCTCCCGATACGCAGTATTTT
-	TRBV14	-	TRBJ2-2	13	CASSQVVTGELFF	TGTGCCAGCAGCCAAGTTGTCACCGGGGAGCTGTTTTTT
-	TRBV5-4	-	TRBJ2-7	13	CASSLVGTYEQYF	TGTGCCAGCAGCCTCGTCGGGACCTACGAGCAGTACTTC
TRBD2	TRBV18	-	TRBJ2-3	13	CASSLAGGDTQYF	TGTGCCAGCTCGCTAGCGGGAGGAGATACGCAGTATTTT
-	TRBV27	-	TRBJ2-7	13	CASRPTGYNEQYF	TGTGCCAGCAGGCCCACAGGGTATAACGAGCAGTACTTC
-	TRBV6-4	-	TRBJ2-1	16	CASSDSRLSSYNEQFF	TGTGCCAGCAGTGACTCGAGACTGAGCTCCTACAATGAGCAGTTCTTC
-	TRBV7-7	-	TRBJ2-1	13	CASSPGLGNEQFF	TGTGCCAGCAGCCCCGGACTGGGCAATGAGCAGTTCTTC
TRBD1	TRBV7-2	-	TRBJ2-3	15	CASSQGAFNPDTQYF	TGTGCCAGCAGCCAGGGGGCATTTAATCCAGATACGCAGTATTTT
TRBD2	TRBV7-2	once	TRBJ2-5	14	CASSLLAEQEIQYF	TGTGCCAGCAGCTTACTAGCGGAGCAAGAGATCCAGTACTTC
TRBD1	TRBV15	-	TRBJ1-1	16	CATSSLIYRGNTEAFF	TGTGCCACCAGCAGCTTAATATACAGGGGGAACACTGAAGCTTTCTTT
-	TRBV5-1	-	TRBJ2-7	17	CASKTGHQFEEVYEQYF	TGCGCCAGCAAAACAGGACACCAATTTGAAGAGGTCTACGAGCAGTACTTC
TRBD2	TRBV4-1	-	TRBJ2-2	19	CASSQDPAWTSGRAGELFF	TGCGCCAGCAGCCAAGATCCCGCCTGGACTAGCGGGAGGGCCGGGGAGCTGTTTTTT
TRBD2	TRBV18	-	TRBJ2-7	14	CASSPRRGAGEQYF	TGTGCCAGCTCACCACGGAGGGGAGCGGGGGAGCAGTACTTC
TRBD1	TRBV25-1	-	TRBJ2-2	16	CASSEYRDRGSGELFF	TGTGCCAGCAGTGAATATAGGGACAGGGGGTCCGGGGAGCTGTTTTTT
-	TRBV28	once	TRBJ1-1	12	CASSLAGFKAFF	TGTGCCAGCAGTTTAGCGGGGTTTAAGGCTTTCTTT
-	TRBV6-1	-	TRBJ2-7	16	CASSEALGQGSSEQYF	TGTGCCAGCAGTGAAGCACTGGGGCAGGGAAGTTCCGAGCAGTACTTC
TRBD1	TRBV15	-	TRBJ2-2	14	CATDRQGVTGELFF	TGTGCCACCGATAGGCAGGGGGTCACCGGGGAGCTGTTTTTT
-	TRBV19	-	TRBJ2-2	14	CASSAGSGTGELFF	TGTGCCAGTAGTGCCGGGAGCGGCACCGGGGAGCTGTTTTTT
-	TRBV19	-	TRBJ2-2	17	CASSNPGATHPTGELFF	TGTGCCAGTAGTAACCCAGGAGCAACCCACCCCACCGGGGAGCTGTTTTTT
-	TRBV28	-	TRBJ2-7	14	CASSRGGQNYEQYF	TGTGCCAGCAGCCGGGGGGGACAGAATTACGAGCAGTACTTC
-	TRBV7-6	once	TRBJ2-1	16	CASSLGHKKRDNEQFF	TGTGCCAGCAGCTTAGGTCATAAAAAGAGGGACAATGAGCAGTTCTTC
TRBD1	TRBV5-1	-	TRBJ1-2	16	CASSDTRGQGNYGYTF	TGCGCCAGCAGTGACACCCGTGGACAGGGGAACTATGGCTACACCTTC
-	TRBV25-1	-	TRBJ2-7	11	CASRAENEQYF	TGTGCCAGCAGAGCGGAAAACGAGCAGTACTTC
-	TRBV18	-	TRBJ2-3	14	CASSPGSYTDTQYF	TGTGCCAGCTCACCAGGCAGCTACACAGATACGCAGTATTTT
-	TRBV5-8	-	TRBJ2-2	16	CASSFHRAANTGELFF	TGTGCCAGCAGCTTTCACAGGGCCGCGAACACCGGGGAGCTGTTTTTT
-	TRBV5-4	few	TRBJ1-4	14	CASSLGGAGEKLFF	TGTGCCAGCAGCTTGGGGGGGGCAGGCGAAAAACTGTTTTTT
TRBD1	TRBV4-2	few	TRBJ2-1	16	CASSQNGDREYNEQFF	TGTGCCAGCAGCCAAAATGGGGACAGGGAGTACAATGAGCAGTTCTTC
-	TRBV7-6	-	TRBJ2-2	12	CASSLNTGELFF	TGTGCCAGCAGCTTAAACACCGGGGAGCTGTTTTTT
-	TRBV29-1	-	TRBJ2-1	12	CSVAVSYNEQFF	TGCAGCGTCGCAGTTTCCTACAATGAGCAGTTCTTC
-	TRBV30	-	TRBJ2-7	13	CAWSVLPPHEQYF	TGTGCCTGGAGTGTACTACCGCCTCACGAGCAGTACTTC
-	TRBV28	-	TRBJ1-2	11	CASGINYGYTF	TGTGCCAGCGGTATTAACTATGGCTACACCTTC
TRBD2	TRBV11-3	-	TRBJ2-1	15	CASSHYSGPLKEQFF	TGTGCCAGCAGCCACTATAGCGGGCCCCTTAAGGAGCAGTTCTTC
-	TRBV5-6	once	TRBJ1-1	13	CASSPPTPTEAFF	TGTGCCAGCAGCCCACCGACCCCCACTGAAGCTTTCTTT
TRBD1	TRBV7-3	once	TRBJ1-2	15	CASSLRPGGSYGYTF	TGTGCCAGCAGCTTACGGCCAGGGGGATCCTATGGCTACACCTTC
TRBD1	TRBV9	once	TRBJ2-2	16	CASSPSGQPNTGELFF	TGTGCCAGCAGCCCCTCGGGACAGCCGAACACCGGGGAGCTGTTTTTT
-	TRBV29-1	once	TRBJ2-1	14	CSVVSGFSYNEQFF	TGCAGCGTTGTTTCGGGGTTTTCATACAATGAGCAGTTCTTC
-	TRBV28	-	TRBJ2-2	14	CASRSDKNTGELFF	TGTGCCAGCAGATCAGACAAAAACACCGGGGAGCTGTTTTTT
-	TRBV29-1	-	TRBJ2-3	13	CSVLWGGTDTQYF	TGCAGCGTTCTGTGGGGGGGCACAGATACGCAGTATTTT
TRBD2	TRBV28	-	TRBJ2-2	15	CASQGTSGRPGELFF	TGTGCCAGCCAAGGGACTAGCGGGAGACCCGGGGAGCTGTTTTTT
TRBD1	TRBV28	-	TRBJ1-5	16	CASSTSRRQGIMPQHF	TGTGCCAGCAGTACCTCGCGGAGACAGGGAATAATGCCCCAGCATTTT
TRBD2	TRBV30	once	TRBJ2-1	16	CAWSLGTSGILNEQFF	TGTGCCTGGAGTCTGGGGACTAGCGGGATTTTAAATGAGCAGTTCTTC
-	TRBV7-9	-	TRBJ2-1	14	CASSFLQEYNEQFF	TGTGCCAGCAGCTTTCTACAGGAGTACAATGAGCAGTTCTTC
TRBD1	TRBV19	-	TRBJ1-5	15	CASAGGAGSNQPQHF	TGTGCCAGTGCAGGGGGCGCCGGAAGCAATCAGCCCCAGCATTTT
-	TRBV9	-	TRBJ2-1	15	CASSVEEREGGEQFF	TGTGCCAGCAGCGTAGAGGAACGGGAAGGCGGTGAGCAGTTCTTC
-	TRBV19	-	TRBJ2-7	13	CASSISETREQYF	TGTGCCAGTAGTATTAGCGAGACGAGAGAGCAGTACTTC
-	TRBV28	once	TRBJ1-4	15	CASSPGGGGGEKLFF	TGTGCCAGCAGTCCGGGCGGGGGCGGAGGTGAAAAACTGTTTTTT
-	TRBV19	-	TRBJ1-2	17	CASSTPGSLSSEGGYTF	TGTGCCAGTAGTACGCCCGGATCACTTTCGAGTGAAGGTGGCTACACCTTC